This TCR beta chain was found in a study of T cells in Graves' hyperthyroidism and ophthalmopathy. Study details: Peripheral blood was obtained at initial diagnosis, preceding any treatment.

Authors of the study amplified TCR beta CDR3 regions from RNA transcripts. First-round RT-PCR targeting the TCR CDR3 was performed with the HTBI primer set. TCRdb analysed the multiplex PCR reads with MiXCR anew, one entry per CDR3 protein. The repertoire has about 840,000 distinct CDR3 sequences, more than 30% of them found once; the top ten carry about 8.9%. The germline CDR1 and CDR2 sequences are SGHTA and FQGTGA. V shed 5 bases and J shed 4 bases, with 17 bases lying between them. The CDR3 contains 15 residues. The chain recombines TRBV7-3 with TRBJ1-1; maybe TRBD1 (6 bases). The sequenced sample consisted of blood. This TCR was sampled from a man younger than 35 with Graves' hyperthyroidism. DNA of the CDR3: TGTGCCAGCAGCCTGTCACAGGGAATGGGCACTGAAGCTTTCTTT. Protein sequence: CASSLSQGMGTEAFF.